One and the same sample provided the 22 T cell receptor beta chains below, sequenced in a study of radiotherapy plus CTLA-4 blockade in lung cancer. Here immunoSEQ multiplex PCR was the method, and the copy in TCRdb shows in-frame clones only, minus some. The table shows more than 10,000 clones, with around four fifths occurring only once. Specimen: peripheral blood, collected from a patient treated with radiotherapy plus ipilimumab. Source of these receptors: a human donor with non-small cell lung cancer that progressed on radiotherapy plus ipilimumab.

V and J are TRBV29-1 and TRBJ1-5; TRBD1 matches at 7 bases. Germline V gene sequence: CDR1 SQVTM, CDR2 ANQGSEA. The V segment lost 4 bases and the J segment 6 bases; nucleotides outside the gene matches: 6. This CDR3 has 13 amino acids. The CDR3 loop is CSVVQGLGQPQHF. CDR3 DNA: TGCAGCGTTGTACAGGGGTTAGGTCAGCCCCAGCATTTT.

This clone occurred a few times. The junction departs from the called germline gene at one end, perhaps through a read error. Other DNA sequences from this sample encode an identical CDR3 as well. The gene calls are TRBV2 and TRBJ1-5, with D unresolved. The CDR3 totals 14 residues. The germline V gene has CDR1 SNHLY and CDR2 FYNNEI. CDR3 sequence: CACSSEACNQPQHF. CDR3 DNA: TGTGCCTGCAGTTCGGAGGCTTGCAATCAGCCCCAGCATTTT.

The chain carries TRBV27 and TRBJ2-7; a possible D gene is TRBD1 (6 bases). Germline V lookup: CDR1 MNHEY, CDR2 SMNVEV (reference sequence). With 3 bases removed from V and 6 bases from J, the gap between germline ends came to 18 bases. This CDR3 is built from 15 residues. The DNA of the CDR3 is TGTGCCAGCAGTTTTTTGGGGGCGGACTTGACCGAGCAGTACTTC. This translates into CASSFLGADLTEQYF.

The chain joins TRBV5-5 to TRBJ2-5; D is perhaps TRBD1 (5 bases). Germline V gives CDR1 SGHKS, CDR2 YYEKEE (reference sequence). The V end was cut by 1 base, the J end by 5 bases, with 9 bases between. The CDR3 extends over 13 amino acids. CDR3 sequence: CASSLLGQETQYF. In nucleotides, the CDR3 is TGTGCCAGCAGCTTGTTGGGGCAGGAGACCCAGTACTTC.

The chain carries TRBV10-3 and TRBJ2-5, with D tentatively TRBD2 (5 bases). This CDR3 contains 12 residues. V lost 2 bases to trimming and J lost 5 bases, with 6 bases between them. Germline V gene lookup returns CDR1 ENHRY and CDR2 SYGVKD. CDR3 DNA: TGTGCCATCAGTGAGCGCGGGGAGACCCAGTACTTC. Amino acid sequence: CAISERGETQYF.

V is TRBV27 and J is TRBJ2-3, with 8 bases aligning to TRBD2. Germline trimming cut 7 bases from V and 4 bases from J; bases unmatched to any gene: 4. Germline V CDR1 and CDR2: MNHEY, SMNVEV (reference sequence). This CDR3 is built from 13 residues. CDR3 DNA sequence: TGTGCCAGCACCCGGGGGGGAGCAGATACGCAGTATTTT. Translation: CASTRGGADTQYF.

The gene calls are TRBV7-2 and TRBJ1-4; 7 bases fit TRBD1. The CDR3 extends over 15 amino acids. From germline, CDR1 is SGHTA and CDR2 FQGNSA. V gave up 5 bases and J gave up 4 bases; unmatched junction bases: 7. CDR3 region: CASSRGGQSNEKLFF. DNA for the CDR3: TGTGCCAGCAGCCGTGGGGGACAGAGTAATGAAAAACTGTTTTTT.

This chain connects TRBV4-1 to TRBJ2-7; D is unresolved. The CDR3 loop spans 15 amino acids. Germline V lookup: CDR1 MGHRA, CDR2 YSYEKL. The germline V and J ends were trimmed by 1 base and 4 bases, with 14 bases remaining between them. The CDR3: CASSQALSGTYEQYF. In DNA, the CDR3 is TGCGCCAGCAGCCAAGCGCTCTCAGGAACTTACGAGCAGTACTTC.

This rearrangement joins TRBV5-1 to TRBJ2-1, with 9 positions matching TRBD1. The CDR3 totals 14 residues. Germline V gene sequence: CDR1 SGHRS, CDR2 YFSETQ. V gave up 5 bases and J gave up 8 bases; unmatched junction bases: 8. CDR3 sequence reads: CASRPGTGLDEQFF. CDR3 bases: TGCGCCAGCAGACCCGGGACAGGGCTAGATGAGCAGTTCTTC.

V gene TRBV11-2 combines with J gene TRBJ2-7; 9 nucleotides agree with TRBD2. Germline V gene sequence: CDR1 SGHAT, CDR2 FQNNGV. The CDR3 is 13 amino acids. The J segment lost 4 bases and the V segment lost 6 bases, leaving 4 bases of the junction unmatched. The CDR3 sequence is CASSPSGVYEQYF. The CDR3 coding sequence is TGTGCCAGCAGTCCTAGCGGGGTTTACGAGCAGTACTTC. The complete variable domain, with remaining parts taken from reference TRBV11-2 and TRBJ2-7, reads EAGVAQSPRYKIIEKRQSVAFWCNPISGHATLYWYQQILGQGPKLLIQFQNNGVVDDSQLPKDRFSAERLKGVDSTLKIQPAKLEDSAVYLCASSPSGVYEQYFGPGTRLTVT.

CDR3 loop: CASTLWGGATDTQYF. The DNA for the CDR3 is TGTGCCAGCACCCTTTGGGGGGGGGCCACAGATACGCAGTATTTT. The rearrangement links TRBV7-2 to TRBJ2-3, with a weak D call TRBD2 (7 bases). Germline CDR1 and CDR2: SGHTA and FQGNSA. The CDR3 extends over 15 amino acids. The V end was cut by 7 bases, the J end by 2 bases, with 16 bases between.

This rearrangement joins TRBV11-2 to TRBJ2-3; a weak D match, TRBD1 (6 bases). Looked up from germline, CDR1 is SGHAT and CDR2 is FQNNGV. Trimming removed 5 bases from V and 1 base from J, with 16 bases in between. This CDR3 region has 16 residues. In nucleotides, the CDR3 is TGTGCCAGCAGCATAGGAAACGAGGGGGGCACAGATACGCAGTATTTT. Encoded protein: CASSIGNEGGTDTQYF.

The chain joins TRBV19 to TRBJ2-3; 10 nucleotides align to TRBD2. V gave up 4 bases and J gave up 0 bases; unmatched junction bases: 7. This CDR3 spans 17 amino acids. Looked up from germline, CDR1 is LNHDA and CDR2 is SQIVND (reference sequence). The CDR3 here is CASSKSGGARSTDTQYF. The CDR3 DNA sequence: TGTGCCAGTAGTAAGAGCGGGGGGGCTCGTAGCACAGATACGCAGTATTTT.

This clone occurred a few times. This chain connects TRBV5-4 to TRBJ2-7; no firm D call. The length of the CDR3 is 12 residues. Germline V lookup: CDR1 SGHNT, CDR2 YYREEE (reference sequence). V lost 4 bases and J lost 0, with 5 bases in between. Here the CDR3 reads CASSKSSYEQYF. Written as DNA, the CDR3 is TGTGCCAGCAGCAAGAGCTCCTACGAGCAGTACTTC.

The rearrangement uses TRBV19 and TRBJ2-7, with D perhaps matching TRBD1 (6 bases). The CDR3 has 13 residues. V lost 5 bases to trimming and J lost 5 bases, with 13 bases between them. Germline assignment: CDR1 LNHDA and CDR2 SQIVND (reference sequence). In nucleotides, the CDR3 is TGTGCCAGTAGTCCAACAGGGATCCACGAGCAGTACTTC. It translates to CASSPTGIHEQYF. The complete variable domain, with remaining parts taken from reference TRBV19 and TRBJ2-7, reads DGGITQSPKYLFRKEGQNVTLSCEQNLNHDAMYWYRQDPGQGLRLIYYSQIVNDFQKGDIAEGYSVSREKKESFPLTVTSAQKNPTAFYLCASSPTGIHEQYFGPGTRLTVT.

For the CDR3, the DNA is TGTGCCAGCAGTGATCAGGGGTGGACCGGGGAGCTGTTTTTT. Amino acid sequence: CASSDQGWTGELFF. This chain uses TRBV2 with TRBJ2-2, with TRBD1 as a possible D gene (6 bases). The germline V gene encodes CDR1 SNHLY and CDR2 FYNNEI. This CDR3 is built from 14 residues. V shed 3 bases and J shed 5 bases, with 10 bases lying between them.

This clone occurred a few times. The V call is TRBV14, the J call TRBJ1-3, with TRBD1 as a possible D gene (5 bases). Looked up from germline, CDR1 is SGHDN and CDR2 is FVKESK. The ends were cut back, 3 bases at V and 7 bases at J, with 13 bases in the middle. The CDR3 length is 14 residues. The CDR3 reads CASSHRVFENTIYF. CDR3 sequence (DNA): TGTGCCAGCAGCCACAGGGTGTTCGAGAACACCATATATTTT.

This clone was seen only once. The J gene is TRBJ1-3, the V gene TRBV6-5, with D possibly matching TRBD1 (5 bases). CDR1 and CDR2 from the germline V gene are MNHEY and SVGAGI. The CDR3 contains 14 residues. Trimming pared 8 bases from V and 0 bases from J, leaving 11 bases between. CDR3 sequence (DNA): TGTGCCAGCTCGGAACAGGACTCTGGAAACACCATATATTTT. Protein product: CASSEQDSGNTIYF.

This chain links TRBV5-1 with TRBJ2-1, with D tentatively TRBD2 (5 bases). CDR1 and CDR2 (germline): SGHRS, YFSETQ. The CDR3 sequence is 16 residues long. The ends were cut back, 0 bases at V and 2 bases at J, with 12 bases in the middle. CDR3 residues: CASSLVGARAYNEQFF. CDR3 sequence (DNA): TGCGCCAGCAGCTTGGTGGGCGCGAGGGCCTACAATGAGCAGTTCTTC.

This clone was counted between two and nine times. The chain links TRBV5-4 to TRBJ1-2, with 7 bases that match TRBD1. Germline lookup yields CDR1 SGHNT and CDR2 YYREEE (reference sequence). The CDR3 has 14 residues. V gave up 4 bases and J gave up 2 bases; unmatched junction bases: 5. The CDR3 loop reads CASSLGQQNYGYTF. For the CDR3, the DNA is TGTGCCAGCAGCCTGGGACAGCAAAACTATGGCTACACCTTC.

The chain recombines TRBV7-8 with TRBJ1-5, with D possibly being TRBD1 (5 bases). CDR3 length equals 16 residues. The V end was cut by 1 base, the J end by 4 bases, with 14 bases between. Germline values: CDR1 SGHVS, CDR2 FQNEAQ. CDR3 sequence (DNA): TGTGCCAGCAGCTTAGGGGACGGCCTTTTGAATCAGCCCCAGCATTTT. Translated, it gives CASSLGDGLLNQPQHF.

This clone was picked up one time. The V call is TRBV27, the J call TRBJ1-1, with 9 bases fitting TRBD1. The V and J ends lost 10 bases and 5 bases, in that order; junction bases with no gene match: 5. This CDR3 is built from 12 residues. From germline, CDR1 is MNHEY and CDR2 SMNVEV (reference sequence). The DNA for the CDR3 is TGTGCCACCAGACAGGGGGGTACTGAAGCTTTCTTT. It specifies CATRQGGTEAFF.